This T cell receptor beta chain was captured by sequencing in a study of cytomegalovirus exposure and HLA in healthy donors. Study-wide results and caveats: Usually a TCR sequence was rare, but some public TCRs were found in many donors. TCR beta chains numbering more than 150 were designated cytomegalovirus-associated. When a later analysis was performed, an Asian-associated ancestry cluster reportedly had fewer N-insertions than the approximately 600-donor mean.

The CDR3 sequence is 18 residues long. CDR1 is SGHAT, CDR2 FQNNGV, per germline. Trimming took 4 bases from V and 0 from J; bases not matched to a gene: 12. This clone has just a few counts. Its antigen is currently unknown. PCR involved 60 Vbeta and 13 Jbeta primers. In the authors' workflow: Approximately 11 million of tens of millions of unique TCR beta chains were shared, per a later count. Generated by immunoSEQ multiplex PCR, the TCRdb table keeps only in-frame clones and is missing some. That table supplies the V and J calls and clone size; D and trimming were determined from the DNA. The sample carries 150,000 to 200,000 clones, roughly 60% recorded once.

The chain joins TRBV11-2 to TRBJ2-4, with 7 bases that match TRBD2. This receptor was obtained from a man aged 40-49 years in good health and CMV-seronegative. Sequencing input: PBMCs. The CDR3, as DNA: TGTGCCAGCAGCTCAGGAGACTCGGGGGGTATAGCCAAAAACATTCAGTACTTC. Translated, it gives CASSSGDSGGIAKNIQYF.